These T cell receptor beta chains were read from a single sample in a study of response to subunit inactivated influenza vaccine. TCRdb called the RT-PCR reads again in MiXCR, with one record for every CDR3 protein. The sample yields fewer than 200,000 distinct CDR3 sequences, about 10% seen once. The material was non-naive T cells sorted from PBMCs, obtained on the day of vaccination. The receptors were gathered from a middle-aged man who received an inactivated influenza vaccine. Each CDR3 is given with its conserved first and last residue. The order of the fields is V gene, clone size, D gene, J gene, CDR3 DNA, CDR3 protein. D genes are given only for firm matches. Part of the rows lack a size; the others show once, few, many or a class for expanded clones.

>TRBV4-3|many|TRBD1|TRBJ1-5
TGCGCCAGCAGCCAAACCCTTGGGGACAGGGGAAGTAGTCAGCCCCAGCATTTT
CASSQTLGDRGSSQPQHF
>TRBV10-3|many|-|TRBJ2-2
TGTGCCATCAGTGAGTCATCAACCTCGGGGGGCCCGAACACCGGGGAGCTGTTTTTT
CAISESSTSGGPNTGELFF
>TRBV25-1|many|TRBD2|TRBJ2-5
TGTGCCAGCAGGCGATCGGGAGCGGGGACTAACCAAGAGACCCAGTACTTC
CASRRSGAGTNQETQYF
>TRBV12-3/TRBV12-4|few|TRBD1|TRBJ2-2
TGTGCCAGCAAGGACAGGGCCACCGGGGAGCTGTTTTTT
CASKDRATGELFF
>TRBV20-1|-|TRBD2|TRBJ2-7
TGCAGTGCTTCGATGGGGCTAGCGGTTGGCGAGCAGTACTTC
CSASMGLAVGEQYF
>TRBV12-3/TRBV12-4|many|TRBD2|TRBJ2-7
TGTGCCAGCAATAGGGGAGGGCCCTACGAGCAGTACTTC
CASNRGGPYEQYF
>TRBV5-1|-|-|TRBJ2-7
TGCGCCAGCAGAATTCTGACAAGCTCCTACGAGCAGTACTTC
CASRILTSSYEQYF
>TRBV20-1|-|-|TRBJ1-5
TGCAGTGCCCCTAAAGACTCCCTCGGCAGCAATCAGCCCCAGCATTTT
CSAPKDSLGSNQPQHF
>TRBV10-3|many|TRBD1|TRBJ2-7
TGTGCCATCAGTAAATGGGACAGCTCCTACGAGCAGTACTTC
CAISKWDSSYEQYF
>TRBV5-4|-|-|TRBJ2-3
TGTGCCAGCAGCTTGCGTAGGAGAACTGGCACAGATACGCAGTATTTT
CASSLRRRTGTDTQYF
>TRBV20-1|many|-|TRBJ2-1
TGCAGTGCTAGTGGCACGGAAGCCTACAATGAGCAGTTCTTC
CSASGTEAYNEQFF
>TRBV4-3|many|TRBD2|TRBJ2-1
TGCGCCAGCAGCCAAGCTACTAGCGGGAGTTACAATGAGCAGTTCTTC
CASSQATSGSYNEQFF
>TRBV4-3|few|-|TRBJ1-5
TGCGCCAGCAGCCAAGAATGGCAGACCTATAGCAATCAGCCCCAGCATTTT
CASSQEWQTYSNQPQHF
>TRBV12-3/TRBV12-4|many|-|TRBJ1-1
TGTGCCAGCAGCTCCGTTGGGGGTAAGATCTTT
CASSSVGGKIF
>TRBV6-2/TRBV6-3|many|-|TRBJ2-6
TGTGCCAGTTGGGCGGCTGGGGCCAACGTCCTGACTTTC
CASWAAGANVLTF
>TRBV10-3|many|-|TRBJ2-1
TGTGCCATCAGTGACCAGCAGGGCCCCTACAATGAGCAGTTCTTC
CAISDQQGPYNEQFF
>TRBV7-9|-|-|TRBJ2-7
TGTGCCAGCACCCAGGGGGGGGTCGAAGAGCAGTACTTC
CASTQGGVEEQYF
>TRBV15|-|TRBD1|TRBJ2-3
TGTGCCACCAGCAGAGGGGACAGAGACACAGATACGCAGTATTTT
CATSRGDRDTDTQYF
>TRBV20-1|few|-|TRBJ1-1
TGCAGTGCTATCGGGTACACTGAAGCTTTCTTT
CSAIGYTEAFF
>TRBV2|many|-|TRBJ2-7
TGTGCCAGCAGCCGGGACGCCCTTAGCTCCTACGAGCAGTACTTC
CASSRDALSSYEQYF
>TRBV7-2|-|-|TRBJ1-5
TGTGCCAGCAGCTTTGATCAGACTCAGCCCCAGCATTTT
CASSFDQTQPQHF
>TRBV7-9|many|-|TRBJ1-5
TGTGCCAGCAGCTTATCGCAGGCCGTCGGGCCCCAGCATTTT
CASSLSQAVGPQHF
>TRBV10-3|few|TRBD1|TRBJ2-7
TGTGCCATCGGGACAGGGAGCCCCGAGCAGTACTTC
CAIGTGSPEQYF
>TRBV11-3|few|TRBD2|TRBJ2-5
TGTGCCAGCAGCCCGGGACTAGCGGGGCAAGAGACCCAGTACTTC
CASSPGLAGQETQYF
>TRBV5-1|many|TRBD1|TRBJ2-3
TGCGCCAGCAGCACGACAGGGGGCCGAACAGATACGCAGTATTTT
CASSTTGGRTDTQYF
>TRBV6-1|many|-|TRBJ2-3
TGTGCCAGCAATCGCGATAGCACAGATACGCAGTATTTT
CASNRDSTDTQYF
>TRBV27|-|-|TRBJ2-1
TGTGCCAGCAGCCCCTGGGGGTCCAGTTCGTTTGAGCAGTTCTTC
CASSPWGSSSFEQFF
>TRBV20-1|few|-|TRBJ2-3
TGCTGTGCTAGAGTGGGGAATCCTCAGGGCGGCACAGATACGCAGTATTTT
CCARVGNPQGGTDTQYF
>TRBV29-1|many|TRBD2|TRBJ2-1
TGCAGCGTACCCGGACTAGCGGGAGTGGGGGAGCAGTTCTTC
CSVPGLAGVGEQFF
>TRBV18|-|TRBD2|TRBJ2-7
TGTGCCAGCTCTCCAGTCAGCTCCCTAGCGGGAGTGTACGAGCAGTACTTC
CASSPVSSLAGVYEQYF
>TRBV6-1|-|-|TRBJ1-1
TGTGCCAGCGGAGGGAGGGGGGACTCTGAAGCTTTCTTT
CASGGRGDSEAFF
>TRBV28|few|TRBD1|TRBJ1-6
TGTGCCAGCAGCCCCGGGACAGCTAATTCACCCCTCCACTTT
CASSPGTANSPLHF
>TRBV6-5|-|TRBD1|TRBJ1-5
TGTGCCAGCAGCTTAACCGGGACAGGGGGTTCTCAGCCCCAGCATTTT
CASSLTGTGGSQPQHF
>TRBV7-2|few|-|TRBJ1-3
TGTGCCAGCAGCCCCCAGCCTGGCGGTGGAAACACCATATATTTT
CASSPQPGGGNTIYF
>TRBV20-1|-|-|TRBJ2-7
TGCAGTGCTAGAGCCAGGGGTTACGAGCAGTACTTC
CSARARGYEQYF
>TRBV12-3/TRBV12-4|many|-|TRBJ2-1
TGTGCCAGCAGTCCCGGGACCCCGAGACGCAATGAGCAGTTCTTC
CASSPGTPRRNEQFF
>TRBV6-2/TRBV6-3|few|-|TRBJ2-1
TGTGCCAGCTTACTTGGGGGGGGGCAGGGGAGTGAGCAGTTCTTC
CASLLGGGQGSEQFF
>TRBV30|few|TRBD2|TRBJ2-2
TGTGCCTGGAGTGTACCGGTTAGCGGGAGGGTCGCCGGGGAGCTGTTTTTT
CAWSVPVSGRVAGELFF
>TRBV6-6|-|-|TRBJ1-1
TGTGCCATCCTAGACAGAGGTCACACTGAAGCTTTCTTT
CAILDRGHTEAFF
>TRBV11-2|-|TRBD2|TRBJ2-2
TGTGCCAGCAGCCGTAAAGGACTAGCGGGGGGGCCCGACACCGGGGAGCTGTTTTTT
CASSRKGLAGGPDTGELFF
>TRBV20-1|few|-|TRBJ1-2
TGCAGTGCCTCTGGGCAGAACTATGGCTACACCTTC
CSASGQNYGYTF
>TRBV29-1|-|-|TRBJ2-3
TGCAGCGTGCCTTCCCCCGGGAGTGCCTACTCAGATACGCAGTATTTT
CSVPSPGSAYSDTQYF
>TRBV10-3|few|TRBD2|TRBJ2-7
TGTGCCATCAGTACCATAGCGGGAGGGAAGGGCGAGCAGTACTTC
CAISTIAGGKGEQYF
>TRBV6-2/TRBV6-3|many|TRBD1|TRBJ1-5
TGTGCCAGCAGTTACGCCATCAGGGGGCGAGGCAATCAGCCCCAGCATTTT
CASSYAIRGRGNQPQHF
>TRBV29-1|many|-|TRBJ1-1
TGCAGCGCAATGACAGTGAACACTGAAGCTTTCTTT
CSAMTVNTEAFF
>TRBV12-3/TRBV12-4|few|TRBD1|TRBJ2-2
TGTGCCAGCAGTCTTCTCCCGGGACAGGGAGTCCCCGGGGAGCTGTTTTTT
CASSLLPGQGVPGELFF
>TRBV6-1|many|TRBD1|TRBJ2-6
TGTGCCAGCAAACCGGGTCAGGGGGCCACCTCTGGGGCCAACGTCCTGACTTTC
CASKPGQGATSGANVLTF
>TRBV11-3|-|-|TRBJ2-1
TGTGCCAGCAGCCTTTTCAGGGCTCACGAGCAGTTCTTC
CASSLFRAHEQFF
>TRBV5-4|-|-|TRBJ2-5
TGTGCCAGCAGCCTACCGGAGAGGGAGACCCAGTACTTC
CASSLPERETQYF
>TRBV7-8|-|-|TRBJ2-7
TGTGCCAGCAGCTTAGTAGGAAGCGAGCAGTACTTC
CASSLVGSEQYF